The 26 T cell receptor beta chains reported below all come from one sample, sequenced in a study of blood T cells in healthy people across ages. Through a sample-barcoded 5' primer and a J-beta primer mix, a second PCR was run for roughly 7 to 11 cycles. TCRdb itself ran the 5' RACE reads through MiXCR, one entry per CDR3 protein. The sample holds around 800,000 distinct CDR3 sequences, roughly 24% seen once. These records were also assigned to another study, of T cells of mothers and their children.

Sequenced sample: blood. These receptors all come from a boy aged 5-17 years in good health.

This clonotype was counted once. The V and J genes are TRBV10-3 and TRBJ2-2; maybe TRBD2 (5 bases). V was pared by 11 bases and J by 1 base, with 8 bases between. The length of the CDR3 is 12 residues. Germline-derived CDR1 and CDR2 are ENHRY and SYGVKD. The CDR3 here is CASGLNTGELFF. CDR3 sequence (DNA): TGTGCCTCCGGACTGAACACCGGGGAGCTGTTTTTT.

This clonotype was seen more than once but under ten times. The CDR3 DNA follows: TGTGCCAGCAGTTCCACCGGGGGTCCCATTAATGAGCAGTTCTTC. Protein: CASSSTGGPINEQFF. The chain recombines TRBV27 with TRBJ2-1; D might be TRBD2 (6 bases). The V end lost 4 bases, the J end lost 7 bases, and 17 bases lay between the germline ends. The CDR3 contains 15 residues. CDR1 and CDR2 from the germline V gene are MNHEY and SMNVEV (reference sequence).

Ten or more counts support this clonotype. This sequence joins TRBV27 and TRBJ1-2; 7 positions agree with TRBD1. The CDR3 extends over 12 amino acids. Looked up from germline, CDR1 is MNHEY and CDR2 is SMNVEV (reference sequence). Trimming cost V 3 bases and J 8 bases; bases outside gene matches: 3. CDR3 nucleotides: TGTGCCAGCAGTTTTGCAGGGGGAGGCTACACCTTC. As protein: CASSFAGGGYTF.

CDR3 DNA: TGCGCCAGCAGACCCGAAGACACAGTCGGGAAGACCCAGTACTTC. Protein: CASRPEDTVGKTQYF. The V gene is TRBV4-1, the J gene TRBJ2-5; D possibly corresponds to TRBD2 (5 bases). Germline V gives CDR1 MGHRA, CDR2 YSYEKL. Trimming took 6 bases from V and 6 from J, leaving 20 bases between them. CDR3 length: 15 amino acids.

At least ten counts were recorded for this clonotype. The CDR3 is CASRPPGGWETQYF. The CDR3 DNA follows: TGTGCCAGCAGACCCCCGGGCGGTTGGGAGACCCAGTACTTC. The rearrangement uses TRBV6-2 or TRBV6-3 and TRBJ2-5; D not resolved. Trimming cost V 6 bases and J 5 bases, with 16 bases left between them. The CDR3 covers 14 residues. Germline V gives CDR1 MNHEY, CDR2 SVGEGT.

V is TRBV11-2 and J is TRBJ1-2; D is possibly TRBD1 (5 bases). The germline gives CDR1 SGHAT, CDR2 FQNNGV. CDR3 length: 13 residues. Trimming left V 5 bases short and J 8 bases short, with 15 bases between. The DNA of the CDR3 is TGTGCCAGCAGCCGGGGCATCCTGGGAGGCTACACCTTC. Translation gives CASSRGILGGYTF.

The genes are TRBV6-6 and TRBJ1-1; TRBD1 is a possible D gene (5 bases). Germline V gene lookup returns CDR1 MNHNY and CDR2 SVGAGI (reference sequence). This CDR3 comprises 14 residues. Trimming took off 5 bases at V and 2 bases at J, with 12 bases between the two ends. The CDR3 sequence is CASSHTGINTEAFF. CDR3 coding DNA: TGTGCCAGCAGTCACACAGGAATCAACACTGAAGCTTTCTTT.

This clonotype was observed a few times. This rearrangement joins TRBV4-1 to TRBJ2-3; 9 bases are a match to TRBD2. The V segment lost 7 bases and the J segment 1 base; nucleotides outside the gene matches: 9. The CDR3 runs to 16 residues. Germline lookup yields CDR1 MGHRA and CDR2 YSYEKL. CDR3 nucleotide sequence: TGCGCCAGCACACTGTATGCGGGGGGGCGCACAGATACGCAGTATTTT. Protein: CASTLYAGGRTDTQYF.

This clonotype has more than one count but fewer than ten. The chain links TRBV2 to TRBJ1-5; TRBD1 matches at 7 bases. CDR3 length equals 15 residues. V was pared by 3 bases and J by 2 bases, with 4 bases of the junction left unmatched. The germline gives CDR1 SNHLY, CDR2 FYNNEI. This CDR3 reads CASSDFTGGNQPQHF. The CDR3 DNA sequence: TGTGCCAGCAGTGACTTCACAGGGGGCAATCAGCCCCAGCATTTT.

This clonotype has only a few counts. The chain is built from TRBV12-3 or TRBV12-4 and TRBJ1-4, with D possibly TRBD1 on 6 matching bases. V lost 3 bases to trimming and J lost 3 bases, with 8 bases between them. The CDR3 has 14 amino acids. CDR3 region: CASSFDRSNEKLFF. CDR3 sequence (DNA): TGTGCCAGCAGTTTCGACAGGTCTAATGAAAAACTGTTTTTT.

Written as DNA, the CDR3 is TGTGCCAGCAGCTTAAGGGGGCGCGTTGACGAGCAGTACTTC. Translating it yields CASSLRGRVDEQYF. V gene TRBV7-3 combines with J gene TRBJ2-7; TRBD1 might be the D (6 bases). Germline V gives CDR1 SGHTA, CDR2 FQGTGA. This CDR3 comprises 14 residues. The V gene lost 1 base and the J gene lost 5 bases, with 12 bases spanning the gap.

This clonotype has only a few counts. An end of the junction differs from the germline gene, which may be a read error. The rearrangement joins TRBV7-6 to TRBJ2-7, with D hard to call. The length of the CDR3 is 12 residues. Germline CDR1 and CDR2: SGHVS and FNYEAQ. The CDR3 loop is CASSPPSNELYF. The CDR3 DNA follows: TGTGCCAGCAGCCCCCCTTCGAACGAGCTGTACTTC.

The V and J genes are TRBV4-2 and TRBJ2-1; 13 bases are shared with TRBD2. Germline lookup yields CDR1 LGHNA and CDR2 YNFKEQ. The J segment lost 8 bases and the V segment lost 2 bases, leaving 12 bases of the junction unmatched. The CDR3 has 18 amino acids. The CDR3 DNA sequence: TGTGCCAGCAGCCAAAGCCTGACTAGCGGGGGGCTTAGGCATGAGCAGTTCTTC. Translated, it gives CASSQSLTSGGLRHEQFF.

The chain joins TRBV12-3 or TRBV12-4 to TRBJ1-1; D is ambiguous. V was pared by 3 bases and J by 3 bases, with 11 bases between. This CDR3 is built from 14 residues. The CDR3 DNA follows: TGTGCCAGCAGTTTCGTAGGGTGGGACACTGAAGCTTTCTTT. Encoded protein: CASSFVGWDTEAFF.

A few counts support this clonotype. V gene TRBV28 combines with J gene TRBJ2-1; weak D call: TRBD2 (5 bases). Per the germline V gene, CDR1 is MDHEN and CDR2 is SYDVKM. The CDR3 loop spans 14 amino acids. V dropped 6 bases and J dropped 0 bases, with 9 bases sitting between them. The CDR3: CASRAESSYNEQFF. The CDR3 DNA sequence: TGTGCCAGCAGAGCGGAAAGCTCCTACAATGAGCAGTTCTTC.

CDR3 residues: CSVPGRENTEAFF. CDR3 sequence (DNA): TGCAGTGTACCGGGCAGGGAGAACACTGAAGCTTTCTTT. The chain has TRBV20-1 and TRBJ1-1; tentatively, D is TRBD1 (5 bases). The V and J ends lost 7 bases and 1 base respectively, with 13 bases between them. Germline CDR1 and CDR2: DFQATT and SNEGSKA (reference sequence). The CDR3 covers 13 residues.

This clonotype has only a few counts. The chain links TRBV18 to TRBJ1-4; D may be TRBD1 (6 bases). The CDR3 length is 15 residues. Germline values: CDR1 KGHSH, CDR2 LQKENI. Trimming left V 0 bases short and J 5 bases short, with 10 bases between. The CDR3, as DNA: TGTGCCAGCTCACCACCAACGACAGGCAATGAAAAACTGTTTTTT. Amino acid sequence: CASSPPTTGNEKLFF.

The CDR3 coding sequence is TGCGCCAGCAGCTTGGAGGGACTGGGTCGGGGGACCCAGTACTTC. This gives the protein CASSLEGLGRGTQYF. V usage is TRBV5-1 and J usage is TRBJ2-5, with D tentatively TRBD2 (6 bases). Germline values: CDR1 SGHRS, CDR2 YFSETQ. CDR3 size: 15 residues. The V gene lost 0 bases and the J gene lost 7 bases, with 16 bases spanning the gap.

The table lists this clonotype with a few counts. The gene calls are TRBV10-1 and TRBJ2-5; tentative D call: TRBD1 (6 bases). Deletions cut 4 bases from V and 5 bases from J, with 11 bases between. Germline V gene data show CDR1 as WNHNN and CDR2 as SYGVQD (reference sequence). This CDR3 region has 13 residues. This CDR3 is CASSGPGVETQYF. The CDR3 bases are TGCGCCAGCAGTGGACCAGGGGTTGAGACCCAGTACTTC.

With respect to this clonotype: At one of its ends the junction is not consistent with the germline gene, which may arise from a read error. The J gene is TRBJ1-2, the V gene TRBV20-1, with D hard to call. The CDR3 loop spans 14 amino acids. Germline CDR1 is DFQATT and CDR2 is SNEGSKA (reference sequence). CDR3 protein: CSARVGLGGYGYTF. CDR3 DNA sequence: TGCAGTGCAAGAGTAGGTTTAGGAGGATATGGCTACACCTTC.

There are many counts of this clonotype. The chain recombines TRBV30 with TRBJ2-5, with D tentatively TRBD2 (6 bases). V lost 4 bases to trimming and J lost 2 bases, with 11 bases between them. The length of the CDR3 is 13 residues. Germline CDR1 is GTSNPN and CDR2 is SVGIG (reference sequence). CDR3 DNA sequence: TGTGCCTGGATAATCGCGGGGCAAGAGACCCAGTACTTC. It codes for CAWIIAGQETQYF.

This clonotype was seen many times. The V gene is TRBV11-2, the J gene TRBJ2-1; D possibly corresponds to TRBD2 (6 bases). The CDR3 is 17 amino acids. The V gene's germline CDR1 is SGHAT and CDR2 FQNNGV. Trimming cost V 1 base and J 0 bases, with 13 bases left between them. The chain's CDR3 is CASSLGGTLHSYNEQFF. The CDR3, as DNA: TGTGCCAGCAGCTTAGGAGGGACTCTTCACTCCTACAATGAGCAGTTCTTC.

Of note for this clonotype: This may be a read error, as it is one base from a much larger clone. J is TRBJ2-5 and V is TRBV6-2 or TRBV6-3; D is uncertain. Germline V gene data show CDR1 as MNHEY and CDR2 as SVGEGT. V was pared by 8 bases and J by 4 bases, with 20 bases between. The CDR3 is 15 amino acids. This chain's CDR3 is CASATLRVPLETQYF. CDR3 in DNA: TGTGCCAGCGCCACCCTCCGGGTGCCACTAGAGACCCAGTACTTC.

This chain uses TRBV5-1 with TRBJ2-5; D might be TRBD1 or TRBD2, each matching 7 bases. The V and J ends lost 4 bases and 4 bases respectively, with 14 bases between them. The CDR3 sequence is 14 residues long. CDR1 is SGHRS, CDR2 YFSETQ, per germline. The chain's CDR3 is CASSPGGQTETQYF. The CDR3 DNA sequence: TGCGCCAGCAGCCCGGGGGGACAGACAGAGACCCAGTACTTC.

The CDR3 DNA reads TGCGCCAGCAGCTTGGTAGTCAGTCAGACTAGCTCCTACGAGCAGTACTTC. This codes for CASSLVVSQTSSYEQYF. The rearrangement uses TRBV5-1 and TRBJ2-7, with D maybe TRBD2 (6 bases). Germline lookup yields CDR1 SGHRS and CDR2 YFSETQ. Trimming removed 0 bases from V and 0 bases from J, with 16 bases in between. The CDR3 spans 17 residues.

The chain joins TRBV9 to TRBJ2-2; the match to TRBD2 covers 9 bases. V dropped 3 bases and J dropped 0; count of bases not matched to a gene: 3. CDR1 is SGDLS and CDR2 is YYNGEE in the germline V gene. This CDR3 has 16 residues. CDR3 DNA: TGTGCCAGCAGCGGGAGCGGGGGGACGAACACCGGGGAGCTGTTTTTT. Amino acid sequence: CASSGSGGTNTGELFF.